The following is a T cell receptor (beta chain) sequence with its context. Its antigen is currently unknown. This sample was included in a study of beta chain features in type 1 diabetes. Study-wide context: Patients were similar to healthy donors in age and gender (as well as in cell yields). Sorted cells numbering under 110 million were examined across all samples. Findings and caveats of the study: More deletions and fewer insertions at VDJ junctions were seen in type 1 diabetes patients. A moderate, significant TCRB CDR3 shortening appeared in type 1 diabetes across four CD4+ subsets.

The CDR3 has 13 residues. V shed 3 bases and J shed 9 bases, with 12 bases lying between them. Germline CDR1 and CDR2: WNHNN and SYGVQD (reference sequence). What was sequenced were expressed TCRB transcripts, since all of the isolated RNA had been reverse transcribed. Naive, central memory and regulatory T cell samples came to a mean of roughly 3.9 million reads. Data came from immunoSEQ multiplex PCR; TCRdb stores just in-frame clones and leaves some out. This sample carries about 650,000 clones, roughly 12% of them seen once, and the ten largest clones take around 0.12%. The chain employs TRBV10-1 and TRBJ2-1; either TRBD1 or TRBD2 may supply D (5 bases each). The sample comprised naive CD4+ T cells from blood. The receptor was derived from a man aged 25 to 40 with type 1 diabetes. CDR3 residues: CASSDSRGREQFF. The CDR3 region has the DNA TGCGCCAGCAGTGATTCCCGGGGCCGTGAGCAGTTCTTC.